This T cell receptor beta chain is from a study of blood T cell repertoires in COVID-19. Authors' data handling: Counts of nucleated cells, estimated from reference gene primer amplification, were obtained. The data were produced by immunoSEQ multiplex PCR, yet TCRdb's version contains in-frame clones alone and is incomplete. The DNA gave D and trimming, while V, J and clone size come from that table. The table lists under 70,000 clones, almost 90% of them singletons. CDR3 length: 15 residues. V lost 4 bases to trimming and J lost 8 bases, with 20 bases between them. From germline, CDR1 is SEHNR and CDR2 FQNEAQ (reference sequence).

Sequenced sample: peripheral blood. This TCR came from a man in his fifties or sixties with active COVID-19. The genes are TRBV7-9 and TRBJ1-2, with D possibly TRBD1 on 5 matching bases. CDR3 in amino acids: CASSSSRDLSEGYTF. The CDR3 DNA follows: TGTGCCAGCAGCTCGAGCCGGGACTTATCGGAAGGCTACACCTTC.